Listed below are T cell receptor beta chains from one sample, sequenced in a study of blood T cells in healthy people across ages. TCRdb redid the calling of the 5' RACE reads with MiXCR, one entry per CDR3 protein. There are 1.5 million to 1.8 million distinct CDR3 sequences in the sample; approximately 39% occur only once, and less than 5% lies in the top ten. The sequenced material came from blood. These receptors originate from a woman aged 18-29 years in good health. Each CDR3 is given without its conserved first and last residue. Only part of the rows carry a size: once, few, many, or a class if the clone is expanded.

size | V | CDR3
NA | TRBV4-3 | ASSQGTGDSGGQY
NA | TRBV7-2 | ASSPQHADTQY
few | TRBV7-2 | ASRTKGLAGTTDTQY
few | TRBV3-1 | ASSPGGEGGDEAF
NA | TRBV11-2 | ASSADRGPYEQY
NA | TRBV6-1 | ASSRDRVRTDTQY
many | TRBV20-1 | SVQGGAGASTDTQY
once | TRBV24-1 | ATSDVVGAGDTQY
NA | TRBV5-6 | ASSRYWGTTGELF
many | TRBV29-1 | SVGIPEAGLAKNIQY
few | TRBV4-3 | ASSQGRGHKRNYGYT
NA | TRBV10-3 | AISESRVVGSYNEQS
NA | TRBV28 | ASSLPLTGSEQY
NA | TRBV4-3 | ASSQEIQGGALYNEQF
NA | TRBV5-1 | ASSQTGTTEGEQF
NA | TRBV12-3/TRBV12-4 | ASSLRGHYGTQY
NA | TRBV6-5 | ASSYGTSRMETQY
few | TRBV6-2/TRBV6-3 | ASSISGNEQF
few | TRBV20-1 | SASGAGVTDTQY
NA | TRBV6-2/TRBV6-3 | ASSYPRTPRSYNEQF
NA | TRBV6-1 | ASGPWQTYEQY
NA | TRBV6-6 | ASTLQVGTSTDTQY
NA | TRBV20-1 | SARDWTDGYT
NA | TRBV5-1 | ASSLGFGRGSYNEQF
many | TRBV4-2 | ASSQEFAYEQY
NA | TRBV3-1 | ASSQSDQRTEAF